This T cell receptor (beta chain) appears in the sequencing data of a study of T cells expressing NK-cell markers. Study as a whole: One of eight sequenced donors was HCMV-seronegative; the other seven were seropositive.

A note on this clonotype: What it recognizes is unknown.

Overall study results and limits: One observes that, in four donors, these clonotypes were also the leading ones within the CD3+CD56-NKG2C+ fraction. In roughly six donors, dominant CD3+CD56+NKG2C+ clonotypes ranked among the top 10 CD8+ clonotypes.

Germline CDR1 SGHRS, CDR2 YFSETQ. This CDR3 is built from 16 residues. Researchers built TCR beta cDNA using 5'RACE template switching with UMIs. TCRdb re-called the 5' RACE reads and shows each CDR3 protein once, DNA omitted. The sample table sets out fewer than 400,000 distinct CDR3 sequences. The chain has TRBV5-1 and TRBJ2-1; the TCRdb call, TRBD2, lacks DNA for checking. Sequences were obtained from blood T cells: a sorted CD56 or NKG2C T cell subset, CD4+ or CD8+ T cells, or bulk PBMC T cells (not recorded which). The TCR sequence derives from a woman between 45 and 65 years old in good health. The CDR3 sequence: CASSPQLAGGPESQFF.